This T cell receptor beta chain was obtained from a study of tumor and adjacent non-tumor tissue in lung cancer. About the study: Histology: about twelve adenocarcinoma, a couple of squamous cell carcinoma, 1 small cell lung cancer.

Germline values: CDR1 SGHAT, CDR2 FQNNGV. There are 13 residues in the CDR3. Note on this clonotype: An end of the junction does not agree with germline; a read error may underlie this.

The template was RNA from unsorted bulk tissue. Three rounds of nested PCR, following a modified ARM-PCR protocol, produced the TCRbeta library. From the multiplex PCR reads, TCRdb called clonotypes with MiXCR, one entry per CDR3 protein. The sample lists some 84,000 distinct CDR3 sequences; around 59% were seen once. The source material was lung tumor tissue. The chain has TRBV11-2 and TRBJ2-2, with D uncertain. The sequence was obtained from a man in his sixties or seventies with non-small cell lung cancer. CDR3 sequence (DNA): TGTACCAGCAGCTTAAAAGGAACCAGGGAGCTGTTTTTT. As protein: CTSSLKGTRELFF. Full variable domain (remainder filled in from reference TRBV11-2 and TRBJ2-2): EAGVAQSPRYKIIEKRQSVAFWCNPISGHATLYWYQQILGQGPKLLIQFQNNGVVDDSQLPKDRFSAERLKGVDSTLKIQPAKLEDSAVYLCTSSLKGTRELFFGEGSRLTVL.